The next 2 T cell receptor beta chains were all read from a single sample in a study of preoperative IRX-2 immunotherapy in early breast cancer. Treatment defined: preoperative locoregional IRX-2 cytokine immunotherapy. Sequencing used immunoSEQ multiplex PCR; TCRdb keeps in-frame clones, though not all of them. In the table there are around 60,000 clones, approximately 93% of which are singletons. The sample here was taken from a patient treated with IRX-2 immunotherapy. These receptors all stem from a human donor with breast cancer.

This rearrangement joins TRBV2 to TRBJ1-6, with TRBD1 matching over 7 bases. Germline CDR1 and CDR2: SNHLY and FYNNEI. Trimming removed 0 bases from V and 0 bases from J; junction bases left unmatched: 11. The CDR3 is made up of 20 amino acids. In DNA form, the CDR3 reads TGTGCCAGCAGTGAAGCTATCGACAGGGTAGAGAGCTCCTATAATTCACCCCTCCACTTT. It yields the protein CASSEAIDRVESSYNSPLHF. The complete variable domain, with remaining parts taken from reference TRBV2 and TRBJ1-6, reads EPEVTQTPSHQVTQMGQEVILRCVPISNHLYFYWYRQILGQKVEFLVSFYNNEISEKSEIFDDQFSVERPDGSNFTLKIRSTKLEDSAMYFCASSEAIDRVESSYNSPLHFGNGTRLTVT.

V gene TRBV21-1 combines with J gene TRBJ2-5; the DNA was not used to check the table's D call, TRBD1. TRBV21-1 is recorded as a pseudogene. There are 14 residues in the CDR3. CDR3 region: CASSNPGAQETQYF. CDR3 sequence (DNA): TGTGCCAGCAGCAATCCAGGGGCGCAGGAGACCCAGTACTTC.